Listed below are T cell receptor beta chains from one sample, sequenced in a study of blood T cells in healthy people across ages. TCRdb analysed the 5' RACE reads with MiXCR anew, one entry per CDR3 protein. The table records approximately 800,000 distinct CDR3 sequences, less than 70% of them present only once. The source material was blood. The receptors originated from a man older than 75 in good health. The CDR3 runs from the conserved cysteine through the conserved F or W. Each record gives: J gene, V gene, D gene, clone size, CDR3 DNA, CDR3 protein. A D gene is named only where the DNA matches it firmly. Only some rows state a clone size, as once, few, many or a class for expanded clones.

TRBJ2-7	TRBV6-6	-	-	TGTGCCAGCAGTCAGGTTCAGGTAACATTATACGAGCAGTACTTC	CASSQVQVTLYEQYF
TRBJ2-5	TRBV20-1	TRBD2	-	TGCAGTGCTAGAGTCCCTAGCGGGAGGGGGGAGACCCAGTACTTC	CSARVPSGRGETQYF
TRBJ2-7	TRBV3-1	TRBD1	-	TGTGCCAGCAGCCGAACGGGACAGGGGAAGAGCGAGCAGTACTTC	CASSRTGQGKSEQYF
TRBJ1-2	TRBV20-1	-	few	TGCAGTGCTAGAGATGGGAGGGGTGACTATGGCTACACCTTC	CSARDGRGDYGYTF
TRBJ2-3	TRBV10-3	TRBD1	-	TGTGCCATCAGTCAACACACCGGACAGGGGATAGCGGCAGATACGCAGTATTTT	CAISQHTGQGIAADTQYF
TRBJ2-1	TRBV27	-	-	TGTGCCAGCAGCCGCGTAACTCTCAGCTCCTACAATGAGCAGTTCTTC	CASSRVTLSSYNEQFF
TRBJ2-5	TRBV6-6	TRBD2	-	TGTGCCAGCAGTTACTCCCCGGGAGGGGTGTTACAAGAGACCCAGTACTTC	CASSYSPGGVLQETQYF
TRBJ2-7	TRBV3-1	-	once	TGTGCCAGCAGGGACCTCAGGGAGCAGTACTTC	CASRDLREQYF
TRBJ2-7	TRBV5-1	TRBD2	-	TGCGCCAGCAGCCAGACAGCGGGGGTTTACGAGCAGTACTTC	CASSQTAGVYEQYF
TRBJ1-2	TRBV10-3	TRBD1	-	TGTGCCATCAGTGATCGGGCTAACAGGGGGCGTGACTATGGCTACACCTTC	CAISDRANRGRDYGYTF
TRBJ2-7	TRBV2	-	-	TGTGCCAGCAGCCCCTTTAATAGGTTTGCCTACGAGCAGTACTTC	CASSPFNRFAYEQYF
TRBJ2-3	TRBV2	-	-	TGTGCCAGCAGACTTACAGGGGATACGCAGTATTTT	CASRLTGDTQYF
TRBJ2-1	TRBV7-6	-	-	TGTGCCAGCAGCTTAATATATGGGGGAGAGCAGTTCTTC	CASSLIYGGEQFF
TRBJ2-1	TRBV20-1	TRBD2	-	TGCAGTGCTCAATTACTAGCGTTTGATGAGCAGTTCTTC	CSAQLLAFDEQFF
TRBJ1-5	TRBV27	-	-	TGTGCCAGCAGTTTATCGGGACAATACCAGCCCCAGCATTTT	CASSLSGQYQPQHF
TRBJ2-7	TRBV6-5	TRBD2	-	TGTGCCAGCAGTTACTCGATAGCTAGCGGGATCCACGAGCAGTACTTC	CASSYSIASGIHEQYF
TRBJ1-2	TRBV27	TRBD1	-	TGTGCCAGCAGTTTGTTGGGACAGGGGGCGAGTGGCTACACCTTC	CASSLLGQGASGYTF
TRBJ1-1	TRBV12-3/TRBV12-4	-	-	TGTGCCAGCAGGGGCAGGGCTCCGATGAACACTGAAGCTTTCTTT	CASRGRAPMNTEAFF
TRBJ2-7	TRBV5-1	-	-	TGCGCCAGCAGCCCAACAGGGCGAACCTCCTACAATGAGCAGTACTTC	CASSPTGRTSYNEQYF
TRBJ2-3	TRBV28	TRBD2	-	TGTGCCAGCAGTTTAAATAGCGGGGGGCCGGGTACGCAGTATTTT	CASSLNSGGPGTQYF
TRBJ2-3	TRBV25-1	-	few	TGTGCCAGCAGTGTGCGGGATGTCGGCACAGATACGCAGTATTTT	CASSVRDVGTDTQYF
TRBJ2-7	TRBV7-8	TRBD2	once	TGTGCCAGCAGCTCAACCTGGGGGACTAGCGGGAGTCCCACCTACGAGCAGTACTTC	CASSSTWGTSGSPTYEQYF
TRBJ2-3	TRBV20-1	TRBD2	few	TGCAGTGCTGAGACTAGCGGGAGCAGATACGCGTATTTT	CSAETSGSRYAYF
TRBJ2-1	TRBV11-2	-	-	TGTGCCAGCAGCCAAGACAGGGTACCAGCGGGAGCTCATGAGCAGTTCTTC	CASSQDRVPAGAHEQFF
TRBJ1-1	TRBV12-3/TRBV12-4	-	few	TGTGCCAGCAGTCGGATGAACACTGAAGCTTTCTTT	CASSRMNTEAFF
TRBJ1-1	TRBV12-3/TRBV12-4	-	-	TGTGCCAGCAGACGGACACCGAACACTGAAGCTTTCTTT	CASRRTPNTEAFF
TRBJ1-1	TRBV15	-	-	TGTGCCACCAGCACAGGTGGTGTAAACACTGAAGCTTTCTTT	CATSTGGVNTEAFF
TRBJ1-2	TRBV2	-	few	TGTGCCAGCAGACAGAACTATGGCTACACCTTC	CASRQNYGYTF
TRBJ1-2	TRBV13	TRBD1	-	TGTGCCAGCAGCCGCGTGGGACAGGGCTATGGCCACACCTTC	CASSRVGQGYGHTF
TRBJ2-1	TRBV9	-	-	TGTGCCAGCAGCGTAGCGGACCCGGGCAATGAGCAGTTCTTC	CASSVADPGNEQFF
TRBJ1-2	TRBV6-2/TRBV6-3	TRBD1	-	TGTGCCAGCATCGCAGGGGGCGGATGGAGCGGCTACACCTTC	CASIAGGGWSGYTF
TRBJ1-1	TRBV6-1	TRBD1	-	TGTGCCAGCAGTGATTGGGGACAGGGAAGGGCTGAAGCTTTCTTT	CASSDWGQGRAEAFF
TRBJ2-1	TRBV9	-	-	TGTGCCAGCAGCGTAGCCCCCCCCAATGAGCAGTTCTTC	CASSVAPPNEQFF
TRBJ2-7	TRBV12-3/TRBV12-4	TRBD1	-	TGTGCCAGCAGTCTGGACAGGGGAAGGTGCGAGCAGTACTTC	CASSLDRGRCEQYF
TRBJ1-4	TRBV29-1	-	-	TGCAGCGGGGGAGGAGCAGGTGAAAAACTGTTTTTT	CSGGGAGEKLFF
TRBJ2-7	TRBV12-3/TRBV12-4	TRBD2	few	TGTGCCAGCAGCAGGAGCGGGAGCTCGTCCGAGCAGTACTTC	CASSRSGSSSEQYF
TRBJ2-1	TRBV20-1	TRBD2	few	TGCAGTGCTACTAGCGGGCTTTACAATGAGCAGTTCTTC	CSATSGLYNEQFF
TRBJ2-3	TRBV5-1	TRBD2	-	TGCGCCAGCAGCTTCAATGGGGCCCGATACAGACTAGCGGGGTCCCGGGATACGCAGTATTTT	CASSFNGARYRLAGSRDTQYF
TRBJ2-4	TRBV6-2/TRBV6-3	TRBD2	-	TGTGCCAGCAGTTACACGGCCGGTAGCGGGTACTCGGTTCAGATTCAGTACTTC	CASSYTAGSGYSVQIQYF
TRBJ2-7	TRBV28	TRBD1	-	TGTGCCAGCGCGCTAATAAGCGGGACAGGGACCTACGAGCAGTACTTC	CASALISGTGTYEQYF
TRBJ2-1	TRBV11-1	-	-	TGTGCCAGCAGCTTACGGGCACATGGGGAGCGGTTCTTC	CASSLRAHGERFF
TRBJ2-1	TRBV24-1	TRBD2	few	TGTGCCACCGGTAGCGGGAGATTGGAATACAATGAGCAGTTCTTC	CATGSGRLEYNEQFF
TRBJ2-1	TRBV24-1	-	few	TGTGCCACCAGTGACCCCGCCAAACGCCGTTACAATGAGCAGTTCTTC	CATSDPAKRRYNEQFF
TRBJ1-2	TRBV7-2	-	-	TGTGCCAGCAGCGTTAGAAGGGGCTACACCTTC	CASSVRRGYTF
TRBJ2-1	TRBV20-1	TRBD2	-	TGCAGTGCTAGAGCTCTAGCGGGAGGTTTATCCTACAATGAGCAGTTCTTC	CSARALAGGLSYNEQFF
TRBJ2-2	TRBV12-3/TRBV12-4	-	-	TGTGCCAGCAGGACCAGGGTCGCCGGGGAGCTGTTTTTT	CASRTRVAGELFF
TRBJ2-4	TRBV15	-	-	TGTGCCACCAGCAGACAGGGGTGGAACATTCAGTACTTC	CATSRQGWNIQYF
TRBJ1-2	TRBV5-1	TRBD1	few	TGCGCCAGCAGCTTGTGGGGACAGAACTATGGCTACACCTTC	CASSLWGQNYGYTF
TRBJ1-2	TRBV3-1	-	-	TGTGCCAGCGCTCGAGGAGGACAGCCTAACTATGGCTACACCTTC	CASARGGQPNYGYTF
TRBJ1-1	TRBV6-1	-	-	TGTGCCAGCAGTGAAGCGCTTCGGTCACGTGACAAGTTCAACACTGAAGCTTTCTTT	CASSEALRSRDKFNTEAFF
TRBJ2-5	TRBV2	-	-	TGTGCCAGCAGTGAAGACGGTAGTCCAGGAGAGACCCAGTACTTC	CASSEDGSPGETQYF
TRBJ2-7	TRBV9	TRBD1	-	TGTGCCAGCAGCCTAGGACAGGGGTTCGACGAGCAGTACTTC	CASSLGQGFDEQYF
TRBJ2-7	TRBV21-1	-	-	TGTGCCAGCAGTTCCGCAGCGGGGCGTCCGGGAGAGGGCGAGCAGTACTTC	CASSSAAGRPGEGEQYF
TRBJ2-7	TRBV20-1	-	-	TGCAGTGCTACCCCCTCCGTCAACGAGCAGTACTTC	CSATPSVNEQYF
TRBJ2-5	TRBV14	-	once	TGTGCCAGCAGCCAAGTTAAGGGGACCGTCCAAGAGACCCAGTACTTC	CASSQVKGTVQETQYF